These 30 T cell receptor beta chains were all obtained from the same sample, sequenced in a study of T cells in Graves' hyperthyroidism and ophthalmopathy. RNA transcripts were the template for amplifying TCR beta CDR3 regions. The study used the HTBI primer set for a first-round RT-PCR of the TCR CDR3. TCRdb passed the multiplex PCR reads through MiXCR, listing each CDR3 protein once. In the table there are a few hundred thousand distinct CDR3 sequences, approximately 14% of which are singletons. Sequencing was carried out using blood. The receptor source for this set is a woman aged 18-29 years with Graves' hyperthyroidism that later progressed to Graves' ophthalmopathy.

This clonotype was counted ten times or more. The rearrangement joins TRBV4-1 to TRBJ2-7; TRBD1 or TRBD2 may be the D gene (5 bases each). This CDR3 contains 17 residues. Trimming shortened V by 6 bases and J by 5 bases, and 26 bases separated the two germline ends. Germline CDR1 reads MGHRA; CDR2 reads YSYEKL. The CDR3 loop is CASRDARDRDGRDEQYF. DNA of the CDR3: TGCGCCAGCAGAGACGCCCGAGACCGGGACGGCCGCGACGAGCAGTACTTC.

This chain uses TRBV6-5 with TRBJ1-3; weak D call: TRBD1 (6 bases). The V end lost 0 bases, the J end lost 4 bases, and 10 bases lay between the germline ends. From germline, CDR1 is MNHEY and CDR2 SVGAGI. This CDR3 has 15 residues. The CDR3 sequence is CASSYSGGPGNTIYF. DNA for the CDR3: TGTGCCAGCAGTTACTCGGGGGGGCCGGGAAACACCATATATTTT.

This clonotype was observed a few times. This chain connects TRBV24-1 to TRBJ2-1; D gene unclear. The V end lost 9 bases, the J end lost 5 bases, and 7 bases lay between the germline ends. CDR3 length: 11 amino acids. CDR1 and CDR2 from the germline V gene are KGHDR and SFDVKD. This CDR3 reads CATQLDNEQFF. CDR3 in DNA: TGTGCCACCCAACTTGACAATGAGCAGTTCTTC.

This clonotype showed up many times. This rearrangement joins TRBV18 to TRBJ1-2; 10 positions agree with TRBD1. Germline CDR1 and CDR2: KGHSH and LQKENI. V lost 4 bases to trimming and J lost 6 bases; unmatched junction nucleotides: 5. There are 14 residues in the CDR3. The CDR3 sequence: CASSLRQGADGYTF. In DNA, the CDR3 is TGTGCCAGCTCACTCCGACAGGGGGCCGATGGCTACACCTTC.

This clonotype was picked up many times. This chain links TRBV28 with TRBJ1-5, with D uncertain. Germline CDR1 MDHEN, CDR2 SYDVKM. Trimming took 2 bases from V and 0 from J, leaving 11 bases between them. This CDR3 has 16 amino acids. The CDR3 sequence is CASSLGPGYSNQPQHF. The CDR3 DNA reads TGTGCCAGCAGTTTAGGGCCTGGGTATAGCAATCAGCCCCAGCATTTT. The full variable domain, rest sourced from reference TRBV28 and TRBJ1-5, is DVKVTQSSRYLVKRTGEKVFLECVQDMDHENMFWYRQDPGLGLRLIYFSYDVKMKEKGDIPEGYSVSREKKERFSLILESASTNQTSMYLCASSLGPGYSNQPQHFGDGTRLSIL.

The J gene is TRBJ2-7, the V gene TRBV7-2; D is possibly TRBD1 or TRBD2 (5 bases each). The CDR3 is 15 amino acids. Germline V gene lookup returns CDR1 SGHTA and CDR2 FQGNSA. Trimming left V 4 bases short and J 3 bases short, with 16 bases between. The CDR3, as DNA: TGTGCCAGCAGCTCCGGAAGAGGGGAGCGCTACGAGCAGTACTTC. Amino acid sequence: CASSSGRGERYEQYF. Filled out from reference TRBV7-2 and TRBJ2-7, the complete variable domain reads GAGVSQSPSNKVTEKGKDVELRCDPISGHTALYWYRQSLGQGLEFLIYFQGNSAPDKSGLPSDRFSAERTGGSVSTLTIQRTQQEDSAVYLCASSSGRGERYEQYFGPGTRLTVT.

The V gene is TRBV4-3, the J gene TRBJ2-5, with a tentative D call TRBD2 (5 bases). The V gene's germline CDR1 is LGHNA and CDR2 YSLEER. With 4 bases removed from V and 3 bases from J, the gap between germline ends came to 12 bases. CDR3 length: 14 residues. CDR3 loop: CASSPRIAKETQYF. CDR3 DNA: TGCGCCAGCAGCCCCCGCATAGCGAAAGAGACCCAGTACTTC.

The table lists this clonotype with a count of one. A much larger clone lies one base from this, so it may be a read error. The gene calls are TRBV5-1 and TRBJ1-2; D may be TRBD1 (6 bases). CDR1 SGHRS and CDR2 YFSETQ come from the germline V gene. This CDR3 has 13 amino acids. The CDR3 reads CASSDQGRYDYTF. For the CDR3, the DNA is TGCGCCAGCTCGGACCAGGGGAGGTATGACTACACCTTC.

The sample holds many counts of this clonotype. This sequence joins TRBV2 and TRBJ1-4; TRBD1 might be the D (6 bases). Germline assignment: CDR1 SNHLY and CDR2 FYNNEI. The CDR3 extends over 15 amino acids. V was trimmed by 5 bases and J by 7 bases, leaving 17 bases between them. Here the CDR3 reads CASSLDSNKFEKLFF. The CDR3 nucleotides are TGTGCCAGCAGTCTGGACAGCAACAAATTTGAAAAACTGTTTTTT.

The sample holds many counts of this clonotype. The rearrangement uses TRBV20-1 and TRBJ2-1, with no clear D. The CDR3 extends over 13 amino acids. From germline, CDR1 is DFQATT and CDR2 SNEGSKA (reference sequence). Between the trimmed V and J ends, which lost 1 base and 2 bases, there was a span of 6 bases. CDR3 in DNA: TGCAGTGCTAGAGGTTGGGCCTACAATGAGCAGTTCTTC. Its translation is CSARGWAYNEQFF.

This clonotype was detected a few times. The chain couples TRBV6-5 to TRBJ2-1, with TRBD2 matching over 7 bases. With 0 bases clipped from V and 8 bases from J, the junction kept 13 bases outside the gene matches. The V gene's germline CDR1 is MNHEY and CDR2 SVGAGI. The CDR3 totals 17 residues. CDR3 nucleotides: TGTGCCAGCAGTTACTCGAGGGAGGGGACGGGAGGTGATGAGCAGTTCTTC. This gives the protein CASSYSREGTGGDEQFF.

This clonotype was counted ten times or more. V gene TRBV6-2 or TRBV6-3 combines with J gene TRBJ2-1; TRBD2 matches at 8 bases. Germline V CDR1 and CDR2: MNHEY, SVGEGT. The CDR3 covers 16 residues. Trimming removed 6 bases from V and 3 bases from J; junction bases left unmatched: 10. The CDR3 protein is CASSPLLAGLYNEQFF. Here the CDR3 DNA reads TGTGCCAGCAGCCCCCTCCTAGCGGGCCTCTACAATGAGCAGTTCTTC.

This clonotype came up many times. The genes are TRBV12-3 or TRBV12-4 and TRBJ2-7; no clear D gene. V was pared by 4 bases and J by 0 bases, with 19 bases between. This CDR3 comprises 17 residues. In nucleotides, the CDR3 is TGTGCCAGCAGTTGGAAAGGGTTGACTCTTAGCTCCTACGAGCAGTACTTC. Translation gives CASSWKGLTLSSYEQYF.

The chain links TRBV29-1 to TRBJ2-4; D unresolved. CDR3 length: 21 residues. CDR1 and CDR2 from the germline V gene are SQVTM and ANQGSEA. V gave up 1 base and J gave up 3 bases, with 31 bases separating them. CDR3 sequence (DNA): TGCAGCGTTGAAGTGTCACAGTTCTCGGGTGAGAGGTTTCGCGGCAAAAACATTCAGTACTTC. Translated, it gives CSVEVSQFSGERFRGKNIQYF.

This chain joins TRBV29-1 and TRBJ1-1; D is perhaps TRBD1 (5 bases). Trimming stripped 5 bases from V and 10 bases from J, with 14 bases between. Germline CDR1 SQVTM, CDR2 ANQGSEA. The CDR3 runs to 11 residues. Written as DNA, the CDR3 is TGCAGCGTTTTGTCCCGAGACAGAGCTTTCTTT. Its translation is CSVLSRDRAFF.

This clonotype was found a few times. The genes are TRBV6-7 and TRBJ2-1, with 8 bases lining up with TRBD1. TRBV6-7 is treated as an ORF (open reading frame) with a function not yet certain. The CDR3 is made up of 21 amino acids. V trimming: 0 bases; J trimming: 4 bases; junction bases outside the gene matches: 20. This CDR3 is CASSYSGTGECRTGQYNEQFF. The CDR3 region has the DNA TGTGCCAGCAGTTACTCTGGGACAGGCGAGTGTAGGACGGGGCAATACAATGAGCAGTTCTTC.

This clonotype was detected many times. The chain couples TRBV20-1 to TRBJ2-7, with D possibly TRBD2 on 5 matching bases. The germline V gene has CDR1 DFQATT and CDR2 SNEGSKA (reference sequence). The CDR3 has 14 amino acids. Trimming left V 4 bases short and J 0 bases short, with 13 bases between. As DNA, the CDR3 is TGCAGTGCTAATCGCCGACTATTCTCCTACGAGCAGTACTTC. It codes for CSANRRLFSYEQYF.

This clonotype was counted ten times or more. V gene TRBV20-1 combines with J gene TRBJ2-3, with 8 bases that match TRBD2. CDR3 length: 17 residues. J was trimmed by 2 bases and V by 0 bases; bases with no gene match: 10. CDR1 is DFQATT, CDR2 SNEGSKA, per germline (reference sequence). In DNA, the CDR3 is TGCAGTGCTAGAGATCTTGGAAGCGGGAGATTCACAGATACGCAGTATTTT. Amino acids: CSARDLGSGRFTDTQYF.

This clonotype was counted many times. V and J are TRBV7-6 and TRBJ2-1; the D gene is possibly TRBD2 (6 bases). Trimming left V 1 base short and J 4 bases short, with 17 bases between. This CDR3 has 17 residues. Germline V lookup: CDR1 SGHVS, CDR2 FNYEAQ. DNA of the CDR3: TGTGCCAGCAGCTTAGGAGACCCTCGGAGGGTATACAATGAGCAGTTCTTC. Protein: CASSLGDPRRVYNEQFF.

The count of this clonotype is one. The V and J genes are TRBV20-1 and TRBJ2-2; 7 bases match TRBD1. Losses at the gene ends were 6 bases for V and 4 bases for J; bases not matched to a gene: 17. The CDR3 contains 17 residues. Per germline, CDR1 DFQATT and CDR2 SNEGSKA (reference sequence). The CDR3 sequence is CSALNTGVEEVTGELFF. The CDR3 nucleotides read TGCAGTGCCTTAAATACAGGGGTGGAAGAGGTCACCGGGGAGCTGTTTTTT.

This clonotype was counted many times. The rearrangement joins TRBV24-1 to TRBJ2-7, with a tentative D call TRBD1 (5 bases). The CDR3 is 13 residues long. The germline V and J ends were trimmed by 4 bases and 5 bases, with 11 bases remaining between them. Germline CDR1 is KGHDR and CDR2 is SFDVKD. CDR3 sequence (DNA): TGTGCCACCAGTGAAGGGGTACGGGACGAGCAGTACTTC. It translates to CATSEGVRDEQYF.

CDR3: CASSWGAANEQFF. The CDR3 DNA follows: TGTGCCAGCAGTTGGGGGGCGGCGAATGAGCAGTTCTTC. The chain employs TRBV12-3 or TRBV12-4 and TRBJ2-1, with D perhaps being TRBD1 or TRBD2 (6 bases each). Deletions cut 4 bases from V and 7 bases from J, with 11 bases between. The CDR3 runs 13 residues.

Regarding this clonotype: A much larger clone is a single base away; this may be a read error. This rearrangement joins TRBV2 to TRBJ2-4, with D tentatively TRBD2 (6 bases). This CDR3 contains 14 residues. Germline lookup yields CDR1 SNHLY and CDR2 FYNNEI. The CDR3 sequence: CASSDALAKTIQYF. In DNA, the CDR3 is TGTGCCAGCAGTGATGCACTAGCCAAAACCATTCAGTACTTC.

Ten or more counts support this clonotype. The V gene is TRBV28, the J gene TRBJ1-2, with D maybe TRBD1 (5 bases). V was shortened by 6 bases and J by 4 bases, with 6 bases between the two germline ends. From germline, CDR1 is MDHEN and CDR2 SYDVKM. The CDR3 sequence is 11 residues long. CDR3 residues: CASRGTYGYTF. CDR3 bases: TGTGCCAGCAGAGGGACCTATGGCTACACCTTC.

This clonotype was recorded many times. J is TRBJ2-2 and V is TRBV11-2; D uncertain. Trimming pared 2 bases from V and 0 bases from J, leaving 7 bases between. CDR1 SGHAT and CDR2 FQNNGV come from the germline V gene. CDR3 length equals 15 residues. In nucleotides, the CDR3 is TGTGCCAGCAGCTTAACGCGTCCGAACACCGGGGAGCTGTTTTTT. It translates to CASSLTRPNTGELFF.

The chain is built from TRBV20-1 and TRBJ2-3; 12 positions agree with TRBD2. This CDR3 region has 15 residues. Germline CDR1 and CDR2: DFQATT and SNEGSKA (reference sequence). J was trimmed by 6 bases and V by 0 bases; bases with no gene match: 4. This chain's CDR3 is CSAREETSGSDTQYF. CDR3 DNA sequence: TGCAGTGCTAGAGAAGAGACTAGCGGGAGCGATACGCAGTATTTT.

This clonotype has ten or more counts. This rearrangement joins TRBV11-2 to TRBJ2-2, with no clear D. The CDR3 is made up of 14 amino acids. V gave up 1 base and J gave up 4 bases, with 7 bases separating them. Germline V gene lookup returns CDR1 SGHAT and CDR2 FQNNGV. CDR3: CASSLGLPTGELFF. CDR3 DNA: TGTGCCAGCAGCTTAGGCCTGCCCACCGGGGAGCTGTTTTTT.

This chain links TRBV28 with TRBJ1-6, with D uncertain. Trimming stripped 0 bases from V and 7 bases from J, with 13 bases between. The germline V gene has CDR1 MDHEN and CDR2 SYDVKM. This CDR3 contains 16 residues. The CDR3 DNA reads as TGTGCCAGCAGTTTATGCCTGGGTTTTTGCAATTCACCCCTCCACTTT. This gives the protein CASSLCLGFCNSPLHF.

This clonotype came up a few times. The rearrangement links TRBV7-8 to TRBJ1-1, with D hard to call. The germline V gene has CDR1 SGHVS and CDR2 FQNEAQ. The CDR3 spans 13 residues. The V end lost 5 bases, the J end lost 4 bases, and 11 bases lay between the germline ends. The CDR3 protein is CASSPRSPTEAFF. The CDR3 bases are TGTGCCAGCAGCCCGAGGAGTCCCACTGAAGCTTTCTTT.

This clonotype was counted many times. This chain links TRBV28 with TRBJ2-5; D is unresolved. Germline CDR1 and CDR2: MDHEN and SYDVKM. The CDR3 covers 14 residues. Trimming shortened V by 4 bases and J by 1 base, and 10 bases separated the two germline ends. The DNA of the CDR3 is TGTGCCAGCAGTTCCCGTGGCGGCCAAGAGACCCAGTACTTC. It translates to CASSSRGGQETQYF.